These T cell receptor beta chains were read from a single sample in a study of T-cell memory formation after mild COVID-19. TCRdb recomputed calls from the 5' RACE reads with MiXCR, one row per CDR3 protein. The table lists more than 450,000 distinct CDR3 sequences, approximately 18% of them singletons. The sample taken for sequencing was PBMCs or a T cell subset sorted from them (not recorded which). These receptors were obtained from an adult woman who had mild COVID-19 (a few samples of this study predate the infection). Cell type and time point are not known. Each CDR3 is given without its conserved first and last residue. Size values are once, few and many counts, or a class for expanded clones, and some rows have none.

j_call v_call clone_size cdr3_aa
TRBJ2-5 TRBV2 . ASRGQGAGTQY
TRBJ1-1 TRBV7-9 few ASSALNTEAF
TRBJ2-5 TRBV5-1 . ASSLALLAGGWETQY
TRBJ1-3 TRBV7-9 few ASTVGRGPGNTIY
TRBJ2-3 TRBV5-1 . ASTQGLSGVTDTQY
TRBJ1-6 TRBV5-5 . ASSPRRDRADPSSYNSPLH
TRBJ1-2 TRBV20-1 few SARDSPPGYSNYGYT
TRBJ2-2 TRBV5-1 many ASSSTANTGELF
TRBJ1-2 TRBV29-1 . SVDPTDENYGYT
TRBJ1-4 TRBV5-5 . ASSGFRDGIGIYEKLF
TRBJ2-1 TRBV12-3/TRBV12-4 . ASRRRTGPRAYNEQF
TRBJ1-6 TRBV4-3 . ASSQDLWGSDLH
TRBJ2-7 TRBV6-6 many ASRGVSYEQY
TRBJ2-3 TRBV4-1 few ASSRGLAGSTQY
TRBJ2-7 TRBV28 many ASGQSYEQY
TRBJ2-5 TRBV30 . AWSRGGTQY
TRBJ2-5 TRBV4-3 few ASSQDFGRLETQY
TRBJ2-3 TRBV5-8 . ASTAYGTISTDTQY
TRBJ2-1 TRBV6-5 few ASSYTGTSGYNEQF
TRBJ2-3 TRBV5-1 many ASSSTGLAAHSPDTQY
TRBJ1-5 TRBV5-6 many ASSVAGTGFNQPQH
TRBJ2-6 TRBV2 . ASSGFSGANVLT
TRBJ2-5 TRBV4-1 few ASSQGSGRGGLETQY
TRBJ1-1 TRBV6-5 . ASRKLGTQAEAF
TRBJ2-1 TRBV14 few ASSPVPSWGDYNEQF
TRBJ2-5 TRBV2 once ASSDWGTSGTETQY
TRBJ2-7 TRBV27 many ASSLSGQGSYEQY
TRBJ1-3 TRBV6-1 few ASSSQTGTGNTIY
TRBJ2-1 TRBV6-5 few ASSFQLALSYNEQF
TRBJ2-7 TRBV29-1 few SVVSLDEQY
TRBJ1-1 TRBV4-1 . ASSQDRLTYTEAF